This T cell receptor beta chain was retrieved from a study of HIV-infected children after antiretroviral therapy interruption. This clonotype was observed at least ten times. The TCR library was built from RNA with a 3' RACE protocol and unique molecular identifiers. One entry per CDR3 protein results from TCRdb running MiXCR on the 3' RACE reads. The sample consists of some 38,000 distinct CDR3 sequences, about 6% of them appearing once. Looked up from germline, CDR1 is MNHEY and CDR2 is SVGEGT. The CDR3 has 17 residues. V was shortened by 7 bases and J by 7 bases, with 26 bases between the two germline ends. The treatment was: PENTA 11 planned treatment interruption arm or continuous ART arm.

The source is a pool of human donors with HIV. V gene TRBV6-2 or TRBV6-3 combines with J gene TRBJ2-1, with D perhaps assigned TRBD1 or TRBD2 (6 bases each). Sequenced material: CD45RA+ CD4+ T cells from PBMCs, pooled from several time points, taken from a donor given antiretroviral therapy, either interrupted or continuous. Subset given: naive CD4+ CD45RA+ CD45RO- T cells. CDR3: CASKRFTGGNSGNEQFF. The CDR3, as DNA: TGTGCCAGCAAAAGATTTACCGGGGGCAATTCGGGAAATGAGCAGTTCTTC.